These 26 T cell receptor beta chains came from one sample sequenced in a study of blood T cell repertoires in COVID-19. Generated by immunoSEQ multiplex PCR, the TCRdb table keeps only in-frame clones and is missing some. This sample has about 370,000 clones, with around 90% found just once. The sequenced sample consisted of peripheral blood. The source is a woman under 40 with COVID-19, enrolled during active disease.

This chain joins TRBV30 and TRBJ1-1, with TRBD1 matching over 9 bases. J was trimmed by 4 bases and V by 5 bases; bases with no gene match: 5. The CDR3 is 13 amino acids. The germline V gene has CDR1 GTSNPN and CDR2 SVGIG (reference sequence). The chain's CDR3 is CAWWTGDRTEAFF. CDR3 nucleotide sequence: TGTGCCTGGTGGACAGGGGACCGCACTGAAGCTTTCTTT. Full variable domain (remainder filled in from reference TRBV30 and TRBJ1-1): SQTIHQWPATLVQPVGSPLSLECTVEGTSNPNLYWYRQAAGRGLQLLFYSVGIGQISSEVPQNLSASRPQDRQFILSSKKLLLSDSGFYLCAWWTGDRTEAFFGQGTRLTVV.

This clone showed up just once. This rearrangement joins TRBV9 to TRBJ2-2; TRBD2 aligns across 8 bases. The length of the CDR3 is 20 residues. V was pared by 0 bases and J by 2 bases, with 15 bases of the junction left unmatched. Germline CDR1 is SGDLS and CDR2 is YYNGEE. The CDR3 sequence: CASSVDRRGSGVPNTGELFF. CDR3 coding DNA: TGTGCCAGCAGCGTAGACCGAAGAGGTAGCGGGGTACCCAACACCGGGGAGCTGTTTTTT.

The rearrangement joins TRBV7-9 to TRBJ1-2; TRBD1 might be the D (5 bases). The CDR3 runs 18 residues. The germline V and J ends were trimmed by 0 bases and 0 bases, with 17 bases remaining between them. Germline CDR1 SEHNR, CDR2 FQNEAQ (reference sequence). CDR3 amino acids: CASSLANGADGTNYGYTF. DNA of the CDR3: TGTGCCAGCAGCTTAGCCAATGGGGCCGACGGAACTAACTATGGCTACACCTTC.

The chain carries TRBV27 and TRBJ2-7, with 11 bases lining up with TRBD1. V gave up 5 bases and J gave up 4 bases; unmatched junction bases: 10. CDR1 and CDR2 from the germline V gene are MNHEY and SMNVEV (reference sequence). This CDR3 comprises 16 residues. This CDR3 is CASSPRPDRGLYEQYF. In DNA, the CDR3 is TGTGCCAGCAGTCCCCGCCCGGACAGGGGGCTTTACGAGCAGTACTTC.

V and J are TRBV11-3 and TRBJ2-7; a weak D match, TRBD2 (6 bases). The CDR3 contains 13 residues. Per germline, CDR1 SGHNT and CDR2 YENEEA. Trimming removed 5 bases at V and 3 bases at J, with 11 bases between. This CDR3 is CASSPRLGYEQYV. The CDR3 nucleotides read TGTGCCAGCAGCCCACGACTAGGCTACGAGCAGTACGTC.

The chain combines TRBV10-3 with TRBJ2-7; TRBD1 aligns across 9 bases. Germline assignment: CDR1 ENHRY and CDR2 SYGVKD. This CDR3 has 15 amino acids. After removal of 3 bases from V and 0 bases from J, the junction contained 3 bases not matched to a gene. CDR3 protein: CAISDSDRGSYEQYV. In DNA form, the CDR3 reads TGTGCCATCAGTGACTCGGACAGGGGCTCCTACGAGCAGTACGTC.

The chain employs TRBV7-8 and TRBJ2-7; D is unresolved. The CDR3 loop spans 14 amino acids. V gave up 1 base and J gave up 4 bases, with 11 bases separating them. Germline loops: CDR1 SGHVS, CDR2 FQNEAQ. The CDR3 DNA follows: TGTGCCAGCAGCTTAGGGGCTGTGAAATACGAGCAGTACGTC. This sequence encodes CASSLGAVKYEQYV.

This clone was picked up one time. The chain combines TRBV7-8 with TRBJ2-1, with D maybe TRBD2 (7 bases). The CDR3 has 15 residues. CDR1 is SGHVS and CDR2 is FQNEAQ in the germline V gene. Trimming took off 5 bases at V and 9 bases at J, with 20 bases between the two ends. CDR3 region: CASSQSGGPFTEQFF. The CDR3, as DNA: TGTGCCAGCAGCCAATCCGGGGGGCCGTTTACTGAGCAGTTCTTC. The whole variable domain, filled in from reference TRBV7-8 and TRBJ2-1, reads GAGVSQSPRYKVAKRGQDVALRCDPISGHVSLFWYQQALGQGPEFLTYFQNEAQLDKSGLPSDRFFAERPEGSVSTLKIQRTQQEDSAVYLCASSQSGGPFTEQFFGPGTRLTVL.

The chain couples TRBV28 to TRBJ2-7, with D possibly matching TRBD1 (5 bases). V dropped 6 bases and J dropped 0 bases, with 12 bases sitting between them. The CDR3 has 14 residues. Per the germline V gene, CDR1 is MDHEN and CDR2 is SYDVKM. As DNA, the CDR3 is TGTGCCAGCAGCAGGGCGATGTTCTCCTACGAGCAGTACTTC. Protein: CASSRAMFSYEQYF.

This clone turned up a few times. This sequence joins TRBV28 and TRBJ1-1; D is perhaps TRBD1 (6 bases). Trimming cost V 7 bases and J 7 bases, with 19 bases left between them. Germline values: CDR1 MDHEN, CDR2 SYDVKM. The CDR3 consists of 14 residues. CDR3 sequence: CASILGGGIGEAFF. The CDR3 nucleotides read TGTGCCAGCATACTTGGGGGGGGCATAGGTGAAGCTTTCTTT. The whole variable domain, remainder taken from reference TRBV28 and TRBJ1-1, is DVKVTQSSRYLVKRTGEKVFLECVQDMDHENMFWYRQDPGLGLRLIYFSYDVKMKEKGDIPEGYSVSREKKERFSLILESASTNQTSMYLCASILGGGIGEAFFGQGTRLTVV.

The rearrangement links TRBV14 to TRBJ2-7; 7 positions match TRBD2. CDR3 length: 13 residues. V lost 5 bases, J lost 3 bases, and 4 bases stayed unmatched. Germline CDR1 is SGHDN and CDR2 is FVKESK. In DNA form, the CDR3 reads TGTGCCAGCAGCGAGGGAGGGGACTACGAGCAGTACTTC. Protein product: CASSEGGDYEQYF. The full variable domain, in which reference TRBV14 and TRBJ2-7 provide the parts outside the CDR3, is EAGVTQFPSHSVIEKGQTVTLRCDPISGHDNLYWYRRVMGKEIKFLLHFVKESKQDESGMPNNRFLAERTGGTYSTLKVQPAELEDSGVYFCASSEGGDYEQYFGPGTRLTVT.

The V call is TRBV19, the J call TRBJ2-5; 10 bases map to TRBD2. Losses at the gene ends were 11 bases for V and 2 bases for J; bases not matched to a gene: 11. The length of the CDR3 is 15 residues. CDR1 LNHDA and CDR2 SQIVND come from the germline V gene (reference sequence). CDR3 protein: CASCRTSGPQETQYF. The DNA for the CDR3 is TGTGCCTCCTGCCGGACTAGCGGCCCGCAAGAGACCCAGTACTTC.

This clone has more than one count but fewer than ten. This chain uses TRBV7-2 with TRBJ1-5; TRBD1 matches at 10 bases. Trimming cost V 5 bases and J 6 bases; bases outside gene matches: 10. Germline CDR1 SGHTA, CDR2 FQGNSA. This CDR3 contains 16 residues. CDR3 nucleotide sequence: TGTGCCAGCAGCCGCGGTGAGACAGGGGGCTTTCAGCCCCAGCATTTT. Translated: CASSRGETGGFQPQHF.

This chain links TRBV4-2 with TRBJ2-7, with 7 bases that match TRBD1. J was trimmed by 4 bases and V by 4 bases; bases with no gene match: 10. The CDR3 runs 15 residues. Germline CDR1 LGHNA, CDR2 YNFKEQ. This CDR3 reads CASSPGQEAIYEQYF. The DNA for the CDR3 is TGTGCCAGCAGCCCCGGACAGGAAGCAATTTACGAGCAGTACTTC.

In the case of this clone: The junction does not match germline at one end; this may be a read error. The chain is built from TRBV5-4 and TRBJ2-1; TRBD2 is a possible D gene (6 bases). The CDR3 loop spans 10 amino acids. Germline V CDR1 and CDR2: SGHNT, YYREEE (reference sequence). CDR3 sequence (DNA): TGTGCCAGCAGCGGGACTTTGCCCCTCTTC. Its protein is CASSGTLPLF. Using reference TRBV5-4 and TRBJ2-1 for the parts outside the CDR3, the full variable domain is ETGVTQSPTHLIKTRGQQVTLRCSSQSGHNTVSWYQQALGQGPQFIFQYYREEENGRGNFPPRFSGLQFPNYSSELNVNALELDDSALYLCASSGTLPLFGPGTRLTVL.

The chain combines TRBV28 with TRBJ1-5; D is unresolved. Deletions cut 6 bases from V and 3 bases from J, with 12 bases between. The CDR3 sequence is 14 residues long. The germline CDR1 and CDR2 sequences are MDHEN and SYDVKM. CDR3 loop: CASSHGLTNQPQHF. CDR3 nucleotide sequence: TGTGCCAGCAGCCATGGACTGACCAATCAGCCCCAGCATTTT.

The CDR3 DNA sequence: TGTGCCAGCAGTTCTAGACAGGGCTCAGGGTCCTACGAGCAGTACGTC. This translates into CASSSRQGSGSYEQYV. This chain joins TRBV28 and TRBJ2-7; 7 nucleotides match TRBD1. The CDR3 extends over 16 amino acids. With V trimmed by 4 bases and J by 1 base, 10 bases remained unmatched. Looked up from germline, CDR1 is MDHEN and CDR2 is SYDVKM.

The chain joins TRBV11-2 to TRBJ2-7; the match to TRBD2 covers 9 bases. V was clipped by 6 bases and J by 7 bases; unmatched bases: 4. The CDR3 runs 12 residues. Germline values: CDR1 SGHAT, CDR2 FQNNGV. The CDR3 bases are TGTGCCAGCAGTCCGAGCGGGGGGGAGCAGTACTTC. Translating gives CASSPSGGEQYF.

This chain's CDR3 is CASSQEAARQGEKLFF. CDR3 nucleotide sequence: TGCGCCAGCAGCCAAGAGGCAGCCAGGCAGGGTGAAAAACTGTTTTTT. The chain combines TRBV4-3 with TRBJ1-4; tentatively, D is TRBD1 (5 bases). V lost 0 bases and J lost 7, with 15 bases in between. The germline CDR1 and CDR2 sequences are LGHNA and YSLEER. The CDR3 is made up of 16 amino acids.

V is TRBV15 and J is TRBJ2-1; no reliable D call. V was cut by 3 bases and J by 5 bases, with 11 bases left in between. This CDR3 has 14 amino acids. CDR1 and CDR2 (germline): LNHNV, YYDKDF (reference sequence). The CDR3 spells CATSRALVDNEQFF. Here the CDR3 DNA reads TGTGCCACCAGCAGGGCCCTGGTGGACAATGAGCAGTTCTTC.

The chain couples TRBV5-1 to TRBJ1-5; D not certain. Trimming removed 1 base from V and 2 bases from J, with 13 bases in between. This CDR3 contains 16 residues. The germline CDR1 and CDR2 sequences are SGHRS and YFSETQ. As DNA, the CDR3 is TGCGCCAGCAGCTTGTACGGGGTCCAAGGCAATCAGCCCCAGCATTTT. Amino acid sequence: CASSLYGVQGNQPQHF.

The rearrangement uses TRBV18 and TRBJ2-1; 8 bases line up with TRBD1. V lost 4 bases and J lost 0; bases outside the gene matches: 14. Germline CDR1 reads KGHSH; CDR2 reads LQKENI. The CDR3 runs 19 residues. CDR3 bases: TGTGCCAGCTCACAGACAGGGGTTACGACGTCCTACTCCTACAATGAGCAGTTCTTC. This codes for CASSQTGVTTSYSYNEQFF.

The CDR3 protein is CASSPREAGVVTQYF. For the CDR3, the DNA is TGTGCCAGCAGCCCCAGGGAGGCGGGGGTTGTGACCCAGTACTTC. The genes are TRBV7-6 and TRBJ2-5; 7 bases map to TRBD2. V trimming: 5 bases; J trimming: 7 bases; junction bases outside the gene matches: 13. This CDR3 contains 15 residues. CDR1 and CDR2 (germline): SGHVS, FNYEAQ.

The CDR3 sequence is CASSFLRLAFYEQYV. In DNA, the CDR3 is TGTGCTAGCAGCTTTTTGCGACTAGCTTTCTACGAGCAGTACGTC. V and J are TRBV7-7 and TRBJ2-7; 7 bases agree with TRBD2. Germline V CDR1 and CDR2: SSHAT, FNYEAQ (reference sequence). There are 15 residues in the CDR3.

The chain uses TRBV6-2 or TRBV6-3 and TRBJ1-1, with 7 bases identical to TRBD1. The trim removed 5 bases at V and 3 bases at J, leaving 12 bases unmatched. The germline gives CDR1 MNHEY, CDR2 SVGEGT. The CDR3 loop spans 16 amino acids. The DNA for the CDR3 is TGTGCCAGCAGTCGGGCAGGGGGATTTCTGGACACTGAAGCTTTCTTT. It codes for CASSRAGGFLDTEAFF.

This chain uses TRBV2 with TRBJ2-5, with TRBD2 identical over 8 bases. There are 14 residues in the CDR3. The V gene end was trimmed by 6 bases and the J gene end by 7 bases; junction bases not matched to a gene: 10. Germline CDR1 is SNHLY and CDR2 is FYNNEI. CDR3 in amino acids: CASSTQRESRTQYF. For the CDR3, the DNA is TGTGCCAGCAGCACCCAGCGGGAGTCACGGACCCAGTACTTC.